These 3 T cell receptor beta chains were all obtained from the same sample, sequenced in a study of T cell changes during pregnancy in multiple sclerosis. Sequenced by immunoSEQ multiplex PCR; TCRdb stores in-frame clones only, minus some. The table shows 15,000 to 25,000 clones, with 88% occurring only once. The sequenced sample was CD8+ T cells from peripheral blood mononuclear cells, obtained in the third trimester of pregnancy. The receptors shown here come from a female donor in good health, enrolled as a control in a pregnancy study.

V is TRBV5-6 and J is TRBJ2-7, with a possible D match to TRBD2 (5 bases). The CDR3 extends over 13 amino acids. The V gene lost 4 bases and the J gene lost 5 bases, with 13 bases spanning the gap. Germline V gene data show CDR1 as SGHDT and CDR2 as YYEEEE. CDR3 sequence (DNA): TGTGCCAGCAGCCCAGCCGGGATCAACGAGCAGTACTTC. It specifies CASSPAGINEQYF.

The chain joins TRBV7-9 to TRBJ2-2; D gene unclear. The CDR3 extends over 17 amino acids. Germline V gene data show CDR1 as SEHNR and CDR2 as FQNEAQ (reference sequence). V lost 5 bases and J 0 bases, leaving 16 bases between the germline ends. CDR3 sequence: CASSPPGRYTNTGELFF. The CDR3 nucleotides are TGTGCCAGCAGCCCGCCGGGTCGGTATACGAACACCGGGGAGCTGTTTTTT.

This chain uses TRBV4-3 with TRBJ2-7; 7 nucleotides agree with TRBD2. The CDR3 runs 15 residues. Germline V gene data show CDR1 as LGHNA and CDR2 as YSLEER. V lost 2 bases and J lost 7; bases outside the gene matches: 11. The chain's CDR3 is CASSQYPGGAREQYF. CDR3 in DNA: TGCGCCAGCAGCCAATACCCGGGGGGTGCGAGGGAGCAGTACTTC.